Sequencing of this T cell receptor (beta chain) was carried out in a study of Ad26.COV2.S vaccination and SARS-CoV-2 variants. Sequencing was performed with immunoSEQ multiplex PCR; in TCRdb, only in-frame clones are kept and a portion is missing. The profile shows around 450,000 clones, 80% to 90% of them singletons. Stated treatment: 19 received Ad26.COV2.S at low or high dose, single or two shots; roughly five received placebo; per-sample allocation not given. All samples were drawn on day 63, counting from the first vaccine or placebo injection. This clone showed up just a few times. Trimming took off 8 bases at V and 4 bases at J, with 23 bases between the two ends. CDR1 is SNHLY and CDR2 is FYNNEI in the germline V gene. The CDR3 spans 17 residues.

Sequenced material: peripheral blood, taken in a trial of Ad26.COV2.S vaccine versus placebo. This TCR was sampled from a person aged 18 to 59 who received the Ad26.COV2.S COVID-19 vaccine or a placebo. This chain connects TRBV2 to TRBJ2-2; tentatively, D is TRBD1 or TRBD2 (6 bases each). CDR3 loop: CASHSQPGARGTGELFF. CDR3 in DNA: TGTGCCAGCCACTCCCAGCCGGGGGCTCGGGGCACCGGGGAGCTGTTTTTT.